The entry that follows covers one T cell receptor (beta chain) sequence. Its specificity is not known. The data were taken from a study of T cell responses to AZD1222 COVID-19 vaccine. General study results and limits: Just six AZD1222 recipients were seropositive at baseline.

The V gene's germline CDR1 is SEHNR and CDR2 FQNEAQ (reference sequence). Trimming left V 4 bases short and J 3 bases short, with 6 bases between. The length of the CDR3 is 12 residues. The data were produced by immunoSEQ multiplex PCR, yet TCRdb's version contains in-frame clones alone and is incomplete. This table has some 90,000 clones, about 89% appearing once. The source of this sequence is an adult who received the AZD1222 COVID-19 vaccine. V and J are TRBV7-9 and TRBJ1-2; no definite D call. Sequences were derived from peripheral blood, sampled 28 days after the second AZD1222 dose. The CDR3 spells CASSSLDYGYTF. In nucleotides, the CDR3 is TGTGCCAGCAGCTCCCTTGACTATGGCTACACCTTC.